This T cell receptor (beta chain) was retrieved from a study of T cell clusters in autoimmune cytopenias. General study results and limits: Exclusive TRB clusters were 2.5 to 3.5-fold more numerous in healthy donors than in active autoimmune hepatitis. Clustering suggested that physiological T cell clusters were missing in primary autoimmune cytopenia patients.

CDR1 and CDR2 from the germline V gene are PRHDT and FYEKMQ (reference sequence). CDR3 length: 14 residues. Each sample's input was 250 ng genomic DNA, some 40,000 genome equivalents. TRB was amplified by touch-down multiplex PCR, primer pools A and B combined. TCRdb reprocessed the multiplex PCR reads and reports one entry per CDR3 protein, with no DNA. This sample's clone table lists about 5,000 distinct CDR3 sequences. About this clonotype itself: Its antigen remains unidentified.

These same data were also listed under a study on T cell repertoires in aging, cancer and after chemotherapy. That paper states: Repeat sampling of healthy donors over several months to years showed clear clonal overlap.

Sequences were obtained from peripheral blood. The sequence derives from a human donor in good health. The rearrangement links TRBV13 to TRBJ1-1; lacking DNA, the TRBD1 call made by TCRdb goes unchecked. The CDR3 is CASSMGQGDTEAFF.